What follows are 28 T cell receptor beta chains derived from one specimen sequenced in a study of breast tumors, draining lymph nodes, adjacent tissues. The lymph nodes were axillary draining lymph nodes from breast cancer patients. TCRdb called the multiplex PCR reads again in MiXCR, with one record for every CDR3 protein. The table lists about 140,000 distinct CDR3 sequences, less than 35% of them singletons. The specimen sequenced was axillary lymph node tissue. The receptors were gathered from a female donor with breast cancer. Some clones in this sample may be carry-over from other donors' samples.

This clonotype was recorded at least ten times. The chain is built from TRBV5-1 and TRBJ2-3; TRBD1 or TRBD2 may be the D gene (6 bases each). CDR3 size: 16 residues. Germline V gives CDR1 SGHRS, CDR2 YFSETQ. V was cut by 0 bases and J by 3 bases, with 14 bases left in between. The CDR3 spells CASSLGQEGRTDTQYF. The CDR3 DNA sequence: TGCGCCAGCAGCTTGGGACAGGAGGGACGGACAGATACGCAGTATTTT.

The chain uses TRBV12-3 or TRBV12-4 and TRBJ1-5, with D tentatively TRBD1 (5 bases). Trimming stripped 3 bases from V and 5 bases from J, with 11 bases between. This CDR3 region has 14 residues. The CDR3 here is CASSFQGQDQPQHF. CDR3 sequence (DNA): TGTGCCAGCAGTTTTCAGGGTCAGGATCAGCCCCAGCATTTT.

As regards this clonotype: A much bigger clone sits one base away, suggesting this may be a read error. The CDR3 protein is CASSQSASPETQYF. CDR3 DNA sequence: TGTGCCAGCAGCCAGAGCGCGTCGCCGGAGACCCAGTACTTC. The chain carries TRBV11-2 and TRBJ2-5, with D uncertain. Between the trimmed V and J ends, which lost 5 bases and 5 bases, there was a span of 15 bases. Germline-derived CDR1 and CDR2 are SGHAT and FQNNGV. The CDR3 has 14 amino acids.

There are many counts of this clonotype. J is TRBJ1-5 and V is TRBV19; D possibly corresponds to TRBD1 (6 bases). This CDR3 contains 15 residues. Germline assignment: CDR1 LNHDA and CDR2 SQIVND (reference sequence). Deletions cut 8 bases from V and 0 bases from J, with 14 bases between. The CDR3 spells CASGRRTDSNQPQHF. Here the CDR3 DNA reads TGTGCCAGTGGCCGTCGGACAGATAGCAATCAGCCCCAGCATTTT.

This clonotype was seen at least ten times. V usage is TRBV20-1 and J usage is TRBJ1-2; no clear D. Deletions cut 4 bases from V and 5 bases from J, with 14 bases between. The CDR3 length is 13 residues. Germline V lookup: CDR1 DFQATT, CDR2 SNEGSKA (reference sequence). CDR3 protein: CSATSDSRYGYTF. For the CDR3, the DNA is TGCAGTGCTACATCGGATAGCCGGTATGGCTACACCTTC.

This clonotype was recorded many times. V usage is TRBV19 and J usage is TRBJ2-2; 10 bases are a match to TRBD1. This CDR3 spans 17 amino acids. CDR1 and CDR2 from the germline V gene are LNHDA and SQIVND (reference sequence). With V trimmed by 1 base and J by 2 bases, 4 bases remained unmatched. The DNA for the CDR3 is TGTGCCAGTAGTATAGCCCGGGACAGGGGAAACACCGGGGAGCTGTTTTTT. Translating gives CASSIARDRGNTGELFF.

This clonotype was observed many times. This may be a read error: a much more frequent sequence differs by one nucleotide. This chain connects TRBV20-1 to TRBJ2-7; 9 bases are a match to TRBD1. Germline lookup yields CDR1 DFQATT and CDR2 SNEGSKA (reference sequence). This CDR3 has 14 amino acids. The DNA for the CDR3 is TGCAGTGCTAGGAGGGACAGGGATTCCTCCGAGCAGTACTTC. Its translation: CSARRDRDSSEQYF.

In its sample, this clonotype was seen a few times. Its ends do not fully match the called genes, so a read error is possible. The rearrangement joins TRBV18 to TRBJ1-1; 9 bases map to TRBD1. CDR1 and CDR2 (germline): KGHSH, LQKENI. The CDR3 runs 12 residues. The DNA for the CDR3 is TGTGCCAGCTCCCCGCGGACAGGGGTGTTATCATTT. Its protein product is CASSPRTGVLSF.

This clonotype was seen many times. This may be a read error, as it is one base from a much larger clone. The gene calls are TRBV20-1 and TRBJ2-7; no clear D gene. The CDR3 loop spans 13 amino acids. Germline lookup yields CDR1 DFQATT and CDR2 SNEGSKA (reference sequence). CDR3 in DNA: TGCAGTGTATCCTCCGGCCTAACCTACGCGCAGTACGTC. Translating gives CSVSSGLTYAQYV.

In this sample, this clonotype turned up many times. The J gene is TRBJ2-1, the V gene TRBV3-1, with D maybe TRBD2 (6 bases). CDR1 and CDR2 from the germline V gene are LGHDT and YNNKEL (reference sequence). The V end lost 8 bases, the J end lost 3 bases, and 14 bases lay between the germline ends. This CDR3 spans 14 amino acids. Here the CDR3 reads CASSSRGSYNEQFF. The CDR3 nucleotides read TGTGCCAGCTCTTCTCGGGGGAGCTACAATGAGCAGTTCTTC.

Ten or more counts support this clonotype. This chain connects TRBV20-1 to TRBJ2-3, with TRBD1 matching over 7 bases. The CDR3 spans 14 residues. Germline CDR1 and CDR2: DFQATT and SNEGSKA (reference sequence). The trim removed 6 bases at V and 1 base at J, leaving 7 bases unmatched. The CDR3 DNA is TGCAGTGCGCGTGGACAGGTGGGCACAGATACGCAGTATTTT. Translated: CSARGQVGTDTQYF.

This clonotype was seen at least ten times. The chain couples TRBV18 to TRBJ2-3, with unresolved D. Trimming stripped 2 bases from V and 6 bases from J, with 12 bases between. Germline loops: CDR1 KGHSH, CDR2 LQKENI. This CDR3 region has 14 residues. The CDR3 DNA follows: TGTGCCAGCTCACCAGGACCCGTAGGTGATACGCAGTATTTT. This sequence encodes CASSPGPVGDTQYF.

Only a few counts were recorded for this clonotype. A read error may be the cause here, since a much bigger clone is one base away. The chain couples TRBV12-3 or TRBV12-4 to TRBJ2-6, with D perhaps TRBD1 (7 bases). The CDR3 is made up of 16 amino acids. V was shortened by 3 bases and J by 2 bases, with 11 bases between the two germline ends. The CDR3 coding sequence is TGTGCCAGCAGTTTCGGAGGGGGCACTGGGGCCAACGTCCTGACTTTC. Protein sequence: CASSFGGGTGANVLTF.

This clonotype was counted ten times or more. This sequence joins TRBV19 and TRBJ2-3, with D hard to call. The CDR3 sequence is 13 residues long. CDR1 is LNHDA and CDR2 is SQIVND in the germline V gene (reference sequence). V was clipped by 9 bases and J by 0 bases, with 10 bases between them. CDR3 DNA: TGTGCCAGCCGACTCGGAAGCACAGATACGCAGTATTTT. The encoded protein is CASRLGSTDTQYF.

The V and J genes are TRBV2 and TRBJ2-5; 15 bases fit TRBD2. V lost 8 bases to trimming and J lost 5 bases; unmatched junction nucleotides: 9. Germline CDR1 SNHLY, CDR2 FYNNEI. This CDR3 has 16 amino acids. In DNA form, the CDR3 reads TGTGCCAGCGGACTAGCGGGGGGGCAGTATGGGGAGACCCAGTACTTC. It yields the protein CASGLAGGQYGETQYF.

DNA for the CDR3: TGTGCCAGCAGCTCGGCGGGACTAGCGGGGGGTGAACTGTTTTTT. This codes for CASSSAGLAGGELFF. The chain is built from TRBV7-3 and TRBJ1-4; D possibly corresponds to TRBD1 (5 bases). V dropped 4 bases and J dropped 12 bases, with 21 bases sitting between them. Germline V gene sequence: CDR1 SGHTA, CDR2 FQGTGA. This CDR3 is built from 15 residues.

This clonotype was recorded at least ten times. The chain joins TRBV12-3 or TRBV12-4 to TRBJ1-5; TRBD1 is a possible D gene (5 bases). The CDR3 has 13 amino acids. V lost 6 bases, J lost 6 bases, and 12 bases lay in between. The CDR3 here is CASSQDMGQPQHF. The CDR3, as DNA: TGTGCCAGCAGCCAGGACATGGGTCAGCCCCAGCATTTT.

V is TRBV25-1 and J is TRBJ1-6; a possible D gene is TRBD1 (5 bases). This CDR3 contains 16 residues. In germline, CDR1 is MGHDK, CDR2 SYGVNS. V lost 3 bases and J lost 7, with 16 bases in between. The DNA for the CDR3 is TGTGCCAGCAGTGACGGGACGGACTTAGGGAATTCACCCCTCCACTTT. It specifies CASSDGTDLGNSPLHF.

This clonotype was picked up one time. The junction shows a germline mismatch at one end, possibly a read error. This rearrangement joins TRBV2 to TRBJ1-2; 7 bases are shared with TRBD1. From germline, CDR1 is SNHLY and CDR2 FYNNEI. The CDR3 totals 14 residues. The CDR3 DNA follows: TGTGCCAGCAGATCCGACAGGGATATCTATGGCTACCCCTTC. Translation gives CASRSDRDIYGYPF.

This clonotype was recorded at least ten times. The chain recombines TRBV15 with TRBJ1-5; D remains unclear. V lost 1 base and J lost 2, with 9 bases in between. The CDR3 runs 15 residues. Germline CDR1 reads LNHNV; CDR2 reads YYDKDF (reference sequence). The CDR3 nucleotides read TGTGCCACCAGCAGAGCAGGTAGGGGCAATCAGCCCCAGCATTTT. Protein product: CATSRAGRGNQPQHF.

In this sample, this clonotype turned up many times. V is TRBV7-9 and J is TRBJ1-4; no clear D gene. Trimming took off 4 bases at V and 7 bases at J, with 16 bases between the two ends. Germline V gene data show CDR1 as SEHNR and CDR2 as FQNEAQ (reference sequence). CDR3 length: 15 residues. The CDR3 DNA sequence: TGTGCCAGCAGCTCCCGCCTGGAGGGTGGTGAAAAACTGTTTTTT. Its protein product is CASSSRLEGGEKLFF.

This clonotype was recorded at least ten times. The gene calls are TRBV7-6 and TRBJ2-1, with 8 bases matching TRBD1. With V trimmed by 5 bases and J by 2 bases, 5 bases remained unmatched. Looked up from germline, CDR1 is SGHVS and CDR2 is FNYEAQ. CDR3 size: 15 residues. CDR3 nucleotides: TGTGCCAGCAGCGCCCGGGACAGGACCTACAATGAGCAGTTCTTC. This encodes CASSARDRTYNEQFF.

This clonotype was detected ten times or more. Written as DNA, the CDR3 is TGTGCCAGCAGCTTAGAACAGGGCGGCTATAATTCACCCCTCCACTTT. Encoded protein: CASSLEQGGYNSPLHF. V usage is TRBV7-6 and J usage is TRBJ1-6; D may be TRBD1 (6 bases). The CDR3 runs to 16 residues. Trimming shortened V by 1 base and J by 3 bases, and 10 bases separated the two germline ends. CDR1 is SGHVS, CDR2 FNYEAQ, per germline.

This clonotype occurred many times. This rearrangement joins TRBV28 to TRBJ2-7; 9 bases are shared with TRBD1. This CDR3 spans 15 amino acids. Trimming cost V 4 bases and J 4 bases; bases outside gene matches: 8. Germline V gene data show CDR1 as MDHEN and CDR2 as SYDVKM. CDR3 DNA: TGTGCCAGCAGTTCTCCACAGGGGGCTTCTTACGAGCAGTACTTC. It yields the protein CASSSPQGASYEQYF.

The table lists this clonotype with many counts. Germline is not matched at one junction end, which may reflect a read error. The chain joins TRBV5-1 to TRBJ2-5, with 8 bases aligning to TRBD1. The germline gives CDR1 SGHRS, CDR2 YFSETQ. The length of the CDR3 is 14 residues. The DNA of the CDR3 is TGCGCCAGCAGCAAGGACAGGGTGCAAGACACCCAGTACTTC. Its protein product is CASSKDRVQDTQYF.

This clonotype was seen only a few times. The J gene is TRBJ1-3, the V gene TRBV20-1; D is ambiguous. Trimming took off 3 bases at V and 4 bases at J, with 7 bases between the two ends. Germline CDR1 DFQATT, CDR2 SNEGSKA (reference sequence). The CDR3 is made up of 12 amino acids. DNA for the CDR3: TGCAGTGCTAGGAGGCCCGGAAACACCATATATTTT. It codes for CSARRPGNTIYF.

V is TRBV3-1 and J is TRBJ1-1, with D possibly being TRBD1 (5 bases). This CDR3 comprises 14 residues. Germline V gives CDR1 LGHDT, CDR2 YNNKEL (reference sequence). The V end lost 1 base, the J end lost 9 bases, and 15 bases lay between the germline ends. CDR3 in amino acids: CASSQGRAALQAFF. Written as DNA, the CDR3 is TGTGCCAGCAGCCAAGGCAGGGCGGCCCTTCAAGCTTTCTTT.

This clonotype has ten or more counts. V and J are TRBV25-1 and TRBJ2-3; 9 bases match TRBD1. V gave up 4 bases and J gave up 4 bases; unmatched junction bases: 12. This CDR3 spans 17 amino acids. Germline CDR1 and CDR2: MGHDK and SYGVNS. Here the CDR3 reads CASSGALADRGSDTQYF. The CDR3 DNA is TGTGCCAGCAGTGGGGCCTTAGCGGACAGGGGCTCAGATACGCAGTATTTT.